The clone carrying this TCR beta chain was observed a single time. An end of the junction does not agree with germline; a read error may underlie this. TCRdb reprocessed the 5' RACE reads with MiXCR, giving one entry per CDR3 protein. The sample yields some 62,000 distinct CDR3 sequences, approximately 29% seen once. The CDR3 consists of 14 residues. Germline V CDR1 and CDR2: MNHNS, SASEGT. Sequenced input: tumor-infiltrating naive CD4+ T cells sorted from the breast tumor. The subset here: naive CD4+ T cells, CD4+CD45RA+CD25-. The chain uses TRBV6-1 and TRBJ1-5, with D unclear. This TCR was recovered from a female donor with breast cancer. CDR3 coding DNA: TGTGCCAGCAGATCCGGAGTAAGCAGTCAGCCCCAGCATTTT. This gives the protein CASRSGVSSQPQHF.